These 3 T cell receptor beta chains originate from one sample sequenced in a study of blood T cell repertoires in COVID-19. TCRdb's table, derived via immunoSEQ multiplex PCR, lists solely in-frame clones and lacks some. The sample lists just over 650,000 clones, about nine tenths occurring once. The sequenced material came from peripheral blood. The receptors originated from a woman aged 18 to 35 with acute or convalescent COVID-19.

For the CDR3, the DNA is TGTGCCAGCAGTGGGGCCGGGACAGGGGGTTATGGCTACACCTTC. Its protein is CASSGAGTGGYGYTF. The genes are TRBV27 and TRBJ1-2; 11 bases align to TRBD1. The ends lost 5 bases at V and 5 bases at J; junction bases unmatched: 7. Germline assignment: CDR1 MNHEY and CDR2 SMNVEV (reference sequence). This CDR3 has 15 residues.

The V call is TRBV6-2 or TRBV6-3, the J call TRBJ1-1; D remains ambiguous. The CDR3 consists of 14 residues. Germline lookup yields CDR1 MNHEY and CDR2 SVGEGT. V shed 0 bases and J shed 5 bases, with 10 bases lying between them. The CDR3 DNA is TGTGCCAGCAGTTACTCGCAGGTATGGACTGAAGCTTTCTTT. This codes for CASSYSQVWTEAFF.

The chain couples TRBV2 to TRBJ2-5; D is uncertain. Trimming removed 7 bases at V and 3 bases at J, with 9 bases between. The CDR3 totals 12 residues. CDR1 and CDR2 from the germline V gene are SNHLY and FYNNEI. CDR3 in DNA: TGTGCCAGCACGAGTACGGAAGAGACCCAGTACTTC. Translated: CASTSTEETQYF.